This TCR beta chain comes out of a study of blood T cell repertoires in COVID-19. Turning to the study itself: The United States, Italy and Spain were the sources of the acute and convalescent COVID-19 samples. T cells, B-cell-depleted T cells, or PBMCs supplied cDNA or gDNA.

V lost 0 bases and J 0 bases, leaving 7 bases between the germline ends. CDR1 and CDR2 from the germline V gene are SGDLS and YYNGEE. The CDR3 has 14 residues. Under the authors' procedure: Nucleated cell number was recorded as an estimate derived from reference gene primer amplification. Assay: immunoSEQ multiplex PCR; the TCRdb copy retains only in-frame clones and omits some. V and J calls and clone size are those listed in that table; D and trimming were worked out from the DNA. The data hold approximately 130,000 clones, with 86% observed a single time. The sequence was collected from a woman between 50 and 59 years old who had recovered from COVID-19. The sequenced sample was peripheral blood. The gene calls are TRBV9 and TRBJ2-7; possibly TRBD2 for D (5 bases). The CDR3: CASSVGGLSYEQYF. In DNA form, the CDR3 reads TGTGCCAGCAGCGTAGGAGGGCTCTCCTACGAGCAGTACTTC.